A single T cell receptor beta chain is shown here with its context. What antigen it recognizes has not been identified. No much larger clonotype is one base removed from it; base qualities were not supplied. In Seattle, one collaborating source enrolled patients while the infection was active and tracked those patients longitudinally over the course of disease. Each collaborating institution followed its own protocols to collect whole blood in K2EDTA tubes. For TCRbeta analysis, collaborators shipped samples as frozen whole blood, isolated PBMCs, or DNA extracted from either of those sample types. Trimmed from V: 1 base; trimmed from J: 0 bases; junction bases lacking a gene match: 4. The CDR1 and CDR2 encoded by the germline V gene (reference sequence) are GTSNPN and SVGIG. The CDR3, cysteine through phenylalanine, is 16 amino acids long. Only the CDR3 portion is preserved as DNA: 48 bases, with reading frame beginning at the first base.

TCRbeta CDR3 regions were amplified from genomic DNA by means of the immunoSEQ Assay, a bias-controlled multiplex PCR. In the source study's methods: The number of nucleated cells in each sample was estimated by amplification of reference gene primers within the assay. Sequence reads were collapsed and filtered to measure the absolute abundance of every unique TCRbeta CDR3 rearrangement. For each sample, productive Simpson clonality was calculated as the square root of Simpson's diversity index across productive rearrangements. The table comes from immuneACCESS by way of TCRdb, which keeps in-frame sequences with V and J called. Part of the clones is missing from these tables; in studies checked, under half for an unresolved V gene and the rest for unknown reasons. The V and J calls and clone size come from that table; D and trimming were worked out from the DNA. The sample table shows some 75,000 clones, and less than 90% are seen once. The ten largest clones represent around 13% of the sample.

These data belong to a study of blood T cell repertoires in COVID-19 (dated by TCRdb to 2018 to 2020). Study-level background: Samples from collaborators originated in the United States, Italy and Spain and spanned both the acute and convalescent phases of COVID-19. The samples were drawn from the first 160 participants of the ongoing ImmuneRACE study and from roughly 1,300 subjects provided by 6 global collaborators. The dataset comprised deeply sampled blood TCRbeta repertoires from subjects exposed to, actively infected with, or recovered from COVID-19. Where available, HLA class I and class II types were taken from metadata supplied by the sample provider and were not determined by assay-based typing. A de-identified subject ID, COVID-19 status, age in years and sex were almost always included in the sample metadata. The material from the prospective study consisted of cDNA or gDNA derived from T cells, B-cell-depleted T cells, or PBMCs. The repertoires were made available in a free public database intended to serve as a resource for research on the immune response to SARS-CoV-2.

General study outcomes and caveats: The quantity of clinical and demographic metadata differed by source and by participant and was supplied without curation.

The chain uses TRBV30 and TRBJ2-5; 11 bases in the junction line up with TRBD2. Material for sequencing was peripheral blood. This TCR came from a man between 45 and 60 years old with COVID-19, enrolled during active disease. The DNA sequence is as follows: TGTGCCTGGAGTGCAAGACTAGCGGGGTACCAAGAGACCCAGTACTTC. Its protein is CAWSARLAGYQETQYF.